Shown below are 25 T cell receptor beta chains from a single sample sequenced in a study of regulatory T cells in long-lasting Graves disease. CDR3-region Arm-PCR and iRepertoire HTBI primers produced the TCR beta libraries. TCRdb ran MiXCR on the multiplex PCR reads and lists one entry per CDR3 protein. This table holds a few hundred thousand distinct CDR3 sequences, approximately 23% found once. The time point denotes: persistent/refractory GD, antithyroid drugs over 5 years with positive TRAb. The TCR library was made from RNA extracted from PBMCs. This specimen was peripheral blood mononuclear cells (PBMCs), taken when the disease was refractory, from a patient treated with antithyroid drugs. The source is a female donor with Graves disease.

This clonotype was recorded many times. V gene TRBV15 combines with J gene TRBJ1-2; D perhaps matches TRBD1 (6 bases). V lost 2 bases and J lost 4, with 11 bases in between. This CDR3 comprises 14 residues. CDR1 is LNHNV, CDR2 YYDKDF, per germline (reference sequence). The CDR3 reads CATSRSGQLYGYTF. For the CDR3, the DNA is TGTGCCACCAGCAGATCGGGACAACTCTATGGCTACACCTTC.

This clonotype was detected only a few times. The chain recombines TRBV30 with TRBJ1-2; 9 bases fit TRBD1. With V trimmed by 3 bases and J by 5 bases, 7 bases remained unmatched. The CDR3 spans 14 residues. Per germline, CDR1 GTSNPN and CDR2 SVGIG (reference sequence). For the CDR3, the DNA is TGTGCCTGGAGGCGCCGGGACAGGGTATATGGCTACACCTTC. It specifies CAWRRRDRVYGYTF.

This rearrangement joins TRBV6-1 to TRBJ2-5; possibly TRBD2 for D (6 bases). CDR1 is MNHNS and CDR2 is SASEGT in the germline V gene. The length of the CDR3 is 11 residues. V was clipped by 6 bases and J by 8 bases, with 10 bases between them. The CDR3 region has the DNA TGTGCCAGCAGACGGGGGACTACCCAGTACTTC. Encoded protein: CASRRGTTQYF.

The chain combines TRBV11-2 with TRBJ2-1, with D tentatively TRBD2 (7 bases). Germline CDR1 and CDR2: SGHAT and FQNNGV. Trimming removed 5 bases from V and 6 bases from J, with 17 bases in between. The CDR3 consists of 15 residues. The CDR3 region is CASSTARGPFNEQFF. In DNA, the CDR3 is TGTGCCAGCAGCACCGCGCGGGGGCCGTTCAATGAGCAGTTCTTC. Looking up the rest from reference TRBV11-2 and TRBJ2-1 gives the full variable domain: EAGVAQSPRYKIIEKRQSVAFWCNPISGHATLYWYQQILGQGPKLLIQFQNNGVVDDSQLPKDRFSAERLKGVDSTLKIQPAKLEDSAVYLCASSTARGPFNEQFFGPGTRLTVL.

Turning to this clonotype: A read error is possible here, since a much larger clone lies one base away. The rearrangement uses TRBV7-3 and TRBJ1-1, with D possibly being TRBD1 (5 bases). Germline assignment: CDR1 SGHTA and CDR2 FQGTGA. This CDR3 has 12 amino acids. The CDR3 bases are TGTGTCAGCAGCTTATTGGGGGGACAAGCTTTCTTT. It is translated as CVSSLLGGQAFF.

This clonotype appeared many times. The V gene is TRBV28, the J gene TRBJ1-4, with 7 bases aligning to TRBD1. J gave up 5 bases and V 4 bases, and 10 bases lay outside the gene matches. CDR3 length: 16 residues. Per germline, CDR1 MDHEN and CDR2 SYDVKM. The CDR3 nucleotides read TGTGCCAGCAGTTCGCAAATGACAGGGAAAAATGAAAAACTGTTTTTT. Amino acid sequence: CASSSQMTGKNEKLFF.

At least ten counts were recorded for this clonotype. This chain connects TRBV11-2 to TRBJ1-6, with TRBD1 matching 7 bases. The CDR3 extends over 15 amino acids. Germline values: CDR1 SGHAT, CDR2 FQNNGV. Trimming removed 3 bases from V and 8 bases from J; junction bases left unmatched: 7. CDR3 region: CASSFTGDRYSPLHF. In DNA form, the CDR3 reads TGTGCCAGCAGCTTTACAGGGGACCGTTATTCACCCCTCCACTTT.

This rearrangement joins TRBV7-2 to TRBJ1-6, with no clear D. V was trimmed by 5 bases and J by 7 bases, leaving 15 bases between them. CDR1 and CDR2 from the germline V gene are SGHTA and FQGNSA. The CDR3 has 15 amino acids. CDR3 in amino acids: CASSPHNGENSPLHF. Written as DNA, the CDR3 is TGTGCCAGCAGCCCACATAACGGTGAAAATTCACCCCTCCACTTT.

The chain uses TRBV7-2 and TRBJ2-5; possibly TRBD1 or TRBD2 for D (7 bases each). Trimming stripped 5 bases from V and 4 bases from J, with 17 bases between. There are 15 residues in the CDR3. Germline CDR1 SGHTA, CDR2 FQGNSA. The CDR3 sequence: CASSPGGAEGETQYF. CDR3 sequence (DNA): TGTGCCAGCAGCCCAGGGGGGGCAGAGGGAGAGACCCAGTACTTC.

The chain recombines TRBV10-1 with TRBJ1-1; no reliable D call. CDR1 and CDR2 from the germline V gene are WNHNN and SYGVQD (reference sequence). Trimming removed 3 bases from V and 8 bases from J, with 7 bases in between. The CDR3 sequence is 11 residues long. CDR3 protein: CASSDPQEAFF. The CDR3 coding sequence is TGCGCCAGCAGTGACCCCCAGGAAGCTTTCTTT.

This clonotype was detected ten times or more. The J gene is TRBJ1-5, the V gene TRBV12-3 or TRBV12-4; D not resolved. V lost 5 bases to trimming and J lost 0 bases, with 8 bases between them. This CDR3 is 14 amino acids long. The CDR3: CASSSADSNQPQHF. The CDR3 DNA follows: TGTGCCAGCAGTAGTGCGGATAGCAATCAGCCCCAGCATTTT.

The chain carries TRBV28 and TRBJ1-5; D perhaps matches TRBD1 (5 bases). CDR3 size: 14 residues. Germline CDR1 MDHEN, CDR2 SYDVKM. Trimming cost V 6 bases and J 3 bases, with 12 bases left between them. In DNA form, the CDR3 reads TGTGCCAGCAGAGACAGTCCATTCAATCAGCCCCAGCATTTT. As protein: CASRDSPFNQPQHF.

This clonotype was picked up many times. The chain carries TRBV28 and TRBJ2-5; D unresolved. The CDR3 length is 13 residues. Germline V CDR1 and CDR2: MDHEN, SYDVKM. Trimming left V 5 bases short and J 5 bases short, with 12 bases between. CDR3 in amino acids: CASSPYSEETQYF. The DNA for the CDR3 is TGTGCCAGCAGTCCCTACTCGGAGGAGACCCAGTACTTC.

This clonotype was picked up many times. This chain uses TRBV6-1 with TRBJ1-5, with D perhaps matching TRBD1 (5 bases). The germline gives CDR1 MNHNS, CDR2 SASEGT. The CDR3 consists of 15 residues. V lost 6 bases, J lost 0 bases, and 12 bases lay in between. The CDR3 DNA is TGTGCCAGCAGCCCCGGGGCGGATAGCAATCAGCCCCAGCATTTT. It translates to CASSPGADSNQPQHF.

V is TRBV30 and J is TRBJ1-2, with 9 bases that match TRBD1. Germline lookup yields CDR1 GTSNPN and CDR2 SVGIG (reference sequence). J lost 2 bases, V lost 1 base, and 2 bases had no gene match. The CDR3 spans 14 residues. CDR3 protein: CAWSGGQGNYGYTF. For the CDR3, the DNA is TGTGCCTGGAGTGGAGGACAGGGGAACTATGGCTACACCTTC.

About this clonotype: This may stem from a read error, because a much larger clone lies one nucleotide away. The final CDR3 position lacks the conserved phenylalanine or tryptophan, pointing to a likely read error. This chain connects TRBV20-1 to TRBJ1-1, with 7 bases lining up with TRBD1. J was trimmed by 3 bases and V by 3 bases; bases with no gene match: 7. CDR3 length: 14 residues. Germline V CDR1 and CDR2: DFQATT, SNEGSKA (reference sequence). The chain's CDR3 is CSASPQGIDTEAFS. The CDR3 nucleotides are TGCAGTGCTAGCCCACAGGGGATCGACACTGAAGCTTTCTCT.

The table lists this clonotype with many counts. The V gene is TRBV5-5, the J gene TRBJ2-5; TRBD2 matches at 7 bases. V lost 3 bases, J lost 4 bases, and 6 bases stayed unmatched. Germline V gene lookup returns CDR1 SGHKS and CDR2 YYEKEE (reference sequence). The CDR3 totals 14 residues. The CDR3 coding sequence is TGTGCCAGCAGCTCAATTAGCGGGCTAGAGACCCAGTACTTC. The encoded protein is CASSSISGLETQYF. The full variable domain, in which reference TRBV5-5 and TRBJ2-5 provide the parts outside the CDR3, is DAGVTQSPTHLIKTRGQQVTLRCSPISGHKSVSWYQQVLGQGPQFIFQYYEKEERGRGNFPDRFSARQFPNYSSELNVNALLLGDSALYLCASSSISGLETQYFGPGTRLLVL.

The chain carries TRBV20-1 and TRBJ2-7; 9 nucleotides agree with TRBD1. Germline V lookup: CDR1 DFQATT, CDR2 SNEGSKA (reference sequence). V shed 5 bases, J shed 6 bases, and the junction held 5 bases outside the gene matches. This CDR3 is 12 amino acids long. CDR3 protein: CSAGTGLGEQYF. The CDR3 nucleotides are TGCAGTGCTGGGACAGGGCTGGGCGAGCAGTACTTC.

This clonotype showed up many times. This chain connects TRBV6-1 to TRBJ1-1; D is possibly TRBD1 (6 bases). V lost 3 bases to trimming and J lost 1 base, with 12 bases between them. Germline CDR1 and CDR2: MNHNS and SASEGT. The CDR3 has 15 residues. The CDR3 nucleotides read TGTGCCAGCAGTGACCGGGGACAAGCGAACACTGAAGCTTTCTTT. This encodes CASSDRGQANTEAFF.

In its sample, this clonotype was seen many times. CDR3 sequence (DNA): TGTGCCAGCAGCTTATGGGGGGGAACGGATGGCTACACCTTC. Its translation is CASSLWGGTDGYTF. The genes are TRBV7-2 and TRBJ1-2; D is perhaps TRBD1 (5 bases). The germline V gene has CDR1 SGHTA and CDR2 FQGNSA. Trimming left V 2 bases short and J 6 bases short, with 13 bases between. The length of the CDR3 is 14 residues.

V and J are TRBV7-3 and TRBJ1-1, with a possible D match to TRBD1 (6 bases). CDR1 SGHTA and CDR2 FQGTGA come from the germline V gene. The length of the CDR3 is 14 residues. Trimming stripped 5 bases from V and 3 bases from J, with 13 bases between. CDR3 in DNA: TGTGCCAGCAGCCAAAGGGGGAGTGACACTGAAGCTTTCTTT. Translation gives CASSQRGSDTEAFF.

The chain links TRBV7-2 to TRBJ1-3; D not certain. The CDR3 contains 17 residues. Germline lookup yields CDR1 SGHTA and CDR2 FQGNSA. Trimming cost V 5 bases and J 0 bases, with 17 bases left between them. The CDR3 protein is CASSLNPGIFSGNTIYF. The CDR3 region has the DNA TGTGCCAGCAGCCTTAACCCAGGAATCTTCTCTGGAAACACCATATATTTT.

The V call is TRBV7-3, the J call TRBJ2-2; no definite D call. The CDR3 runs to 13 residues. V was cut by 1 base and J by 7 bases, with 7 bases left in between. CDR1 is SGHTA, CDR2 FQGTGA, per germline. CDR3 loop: CASSLNTRGELFF. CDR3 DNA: TGTGCCAGCAGCTTAAACACCCGCGGGGAGCTGTTTTTT.

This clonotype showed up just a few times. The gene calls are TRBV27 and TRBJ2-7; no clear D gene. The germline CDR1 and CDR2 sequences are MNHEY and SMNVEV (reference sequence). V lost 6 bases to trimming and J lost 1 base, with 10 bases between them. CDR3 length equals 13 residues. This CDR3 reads CASSMTPSYEQYF. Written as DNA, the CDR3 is TGTGCCAGCAGCATGACCCCTTCCTACGAGCAGTACTTC.

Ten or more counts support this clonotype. The CDR3 is CASSSGRVTYEQYF. The CDR3 bases are TGTGCCAGCAGCTCCGGACGGGTCACCTACGAGCAGTACTTC. The chain is built from TRBV7-2 and TRBJ2-7, with no clear D. Trimming stripped 4 bases from V and 2 bases from J, with 12 bases between. The CDR3 has 14 residues. Germline assignment: CDR1 SGHTA and CDR2 FQGNSA.